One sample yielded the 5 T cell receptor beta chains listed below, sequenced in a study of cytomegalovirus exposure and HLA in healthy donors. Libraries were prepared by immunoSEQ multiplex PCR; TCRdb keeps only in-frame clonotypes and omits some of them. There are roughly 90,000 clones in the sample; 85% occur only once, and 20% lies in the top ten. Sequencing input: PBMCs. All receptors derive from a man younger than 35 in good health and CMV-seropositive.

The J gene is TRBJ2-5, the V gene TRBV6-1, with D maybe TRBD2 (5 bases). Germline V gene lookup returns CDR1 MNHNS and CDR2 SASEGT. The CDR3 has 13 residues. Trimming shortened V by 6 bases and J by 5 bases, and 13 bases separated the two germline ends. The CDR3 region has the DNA TGTGCCAGCAGCCAGGAGGTAGAGGAGACCCAGTACTTC. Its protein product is CASSQEVEETQYF.

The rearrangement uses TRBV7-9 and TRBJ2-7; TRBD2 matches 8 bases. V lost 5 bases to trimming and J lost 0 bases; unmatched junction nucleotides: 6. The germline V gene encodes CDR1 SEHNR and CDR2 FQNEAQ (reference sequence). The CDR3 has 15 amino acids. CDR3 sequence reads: CASSPEGTSSYEQYF. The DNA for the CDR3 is TGTGCCAGCAGCCCCGAAGGGACTAGCTCCTACGAGCAGTACTTC.

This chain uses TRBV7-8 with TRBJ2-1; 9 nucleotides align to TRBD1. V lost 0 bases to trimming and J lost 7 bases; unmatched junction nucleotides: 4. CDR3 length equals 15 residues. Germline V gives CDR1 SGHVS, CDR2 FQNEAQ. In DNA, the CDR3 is TGTGCCAGCAGCTTAGCCCCGACAGGGGGTAATGAGCAGTTCTTC. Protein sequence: CASSLAPTGGNEQFF.

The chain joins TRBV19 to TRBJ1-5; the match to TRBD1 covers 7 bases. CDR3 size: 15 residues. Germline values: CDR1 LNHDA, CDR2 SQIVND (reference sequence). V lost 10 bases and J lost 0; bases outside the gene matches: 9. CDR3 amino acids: CATGKGQYSNQPQHF. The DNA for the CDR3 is TGTGCCACCGGTAAGGGACAGTATAGCAATCAGCCCCAGCATTTT.

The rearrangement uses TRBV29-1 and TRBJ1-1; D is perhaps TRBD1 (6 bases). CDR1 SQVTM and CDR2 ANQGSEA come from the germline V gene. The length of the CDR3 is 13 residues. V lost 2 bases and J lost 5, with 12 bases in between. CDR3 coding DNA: TGCAGCGTTGAACGACAGGAAAGAACTGAAGCTTTCTTT. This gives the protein CSVERQERTEAFF.